This entry concerns a single T cell receptor beta chain. The antigen is undetermined. TCRdb independently ran MiXCR on the 5' RACE reads; one entry per CDR3 protein. The sample has about 180,000 distinct CDR3 sequences, 15% to 20% seen once. These data are taken from a study of T-cell memory formation after mild COVID-19. Between the trimmed V and J ends, which lost 2 bases and 2 bases, there was a span of 9 bases. CDR1 is SGHTA, CDR2 FQGNSA, per germline. This CDR3 is built from 14 residues. Study-wide findings and caveats: The appearance of some responding clones in pre-infection memory suggested that cross-reactive memory joined.

The specimen sequenced was PBMCs or a T cell subset sorted from them (not recorded which). The sequence was collected from a man aged 18 to 35 who had mild COVID-19 (a few samples of this study predate the infection). Cell type and time point are not known. The chain is built from TRBV7-2 and TRBJ2-5; D is unclear. CDR3: CASSLNHGQETQYF. CDR3 bases: TGTGCCAGCAGCTTAAATCACGGGCAAGAGACCCAGTACTTC.